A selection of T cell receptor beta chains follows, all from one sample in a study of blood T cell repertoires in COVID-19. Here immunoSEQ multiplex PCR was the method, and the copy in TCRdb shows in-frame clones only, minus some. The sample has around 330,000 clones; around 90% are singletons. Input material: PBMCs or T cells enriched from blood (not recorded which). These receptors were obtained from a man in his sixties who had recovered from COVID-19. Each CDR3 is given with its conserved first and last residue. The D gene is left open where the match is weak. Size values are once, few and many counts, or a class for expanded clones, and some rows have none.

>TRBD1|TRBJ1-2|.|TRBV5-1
TGCGCCAGCAGCGGGACAGGGGGAAACTATGGCTACACCTTC
CASSGTGGNYGYTF
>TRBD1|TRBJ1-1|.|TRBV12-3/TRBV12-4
TGTGCCAGCAAAGGACAGGGGGCGAGGGCTTTCTTT
CASKGQGARAFF
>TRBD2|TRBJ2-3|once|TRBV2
TGTGCCAGCAGGGCCGGACTAGCGGATAGCACAGATACGCAGTATTTT
CASRAGLADSTDTQYF
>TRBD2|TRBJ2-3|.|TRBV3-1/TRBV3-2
TGTGCCAGCAGCCCCCTGGAGCGGGGGAGCACAGATACGCAGTATTTT
CASSPLERGSTDTQYF
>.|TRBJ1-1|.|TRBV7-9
TGTGCCAGCAGCGGGACACCGGAGACTGAAGCTTTCTTT
CASSGTPETEAFF
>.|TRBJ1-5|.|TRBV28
TGTGCCAGCAGTTTCCCCCGGATGGAGTATAGCAATCAGCCCCAGCATTTT
CASSFPRMEYSNQPQHF
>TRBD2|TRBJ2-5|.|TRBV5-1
TGCGCCAGCAGCACAGGACTAGCGGGATTCCAAGAGACCCAGTACTTC
CASSTGLAGFQETQYF
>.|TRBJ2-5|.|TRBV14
TGTGCCAGCAGCCAAGATTGGCGACAGAAACAAGAGACCCAGTACTTC
CASSQDWRQKQETQYF
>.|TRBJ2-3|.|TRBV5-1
TGCGCCAGCAGCTTGGACAGGCACACAGATACGCAGTATTTT
CASSLDRHTDTQYF
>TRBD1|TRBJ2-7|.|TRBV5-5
TGTGCCAGCAGCTTAGGGCTCGGGACAGGAACCTACGAGCAGTACTTC
CASSLGLGTGTYEQYF
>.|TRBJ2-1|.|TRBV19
TGTGCCAGTAGTATAGCGGGGGGCCTGAACAATGAGCAGTTCTTC
CASSIAGGLNNEQFF
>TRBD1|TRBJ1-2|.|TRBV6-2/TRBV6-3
TGTGCCAGCAGTTACTCGACAGGGACTTACTATGGCTACACCTTC
CASSYSTGTYYGYTF
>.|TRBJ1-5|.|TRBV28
TGTGCCAGCCATAATCAGCCCCAGCATTTT
CASHNQPQHF
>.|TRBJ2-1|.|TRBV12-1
TGTGCCAGCAGCTTTGATGGTCGGGAGGGCGATGAGCAGTTCTTC
CASSFDGREGDEQFF
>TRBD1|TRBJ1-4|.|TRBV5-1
TGCGCCAGCAGGAACCGGGACAGGGGAGAAAAACTGTTTTTT
CASRNRDRGEKLFF
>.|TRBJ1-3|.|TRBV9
TGTGCCAGCAGCGTCGGGGGAATTAGCTCTGGAAACACCATATATTTT
CASSVGGISSGNTIYF
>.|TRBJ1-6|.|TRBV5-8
TGTGCCAGCAGCCTCGACAGGCGTAATTCACCCCTCCACTTT
CASSLDRRNSPLHF
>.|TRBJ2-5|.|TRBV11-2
TGTGCCAGCAGCCGAGGGGGGGAAACGGAGACCCAGTACTTC
CASSRGGETETQYF
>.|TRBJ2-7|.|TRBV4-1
TGCGCCAGCAGCCAAGAAGGGACTGGAGGGCCCGACGAGCAGTACTTC
CASSQEGTGGPDEQYF
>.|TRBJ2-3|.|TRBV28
TGTGCCATCGGTCAGCGCGCCAGCACAGATACGCAGTATTTT
CAIGQRASTDTQYF
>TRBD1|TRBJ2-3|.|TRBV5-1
TGCGCCAGCAGACCCGGGACAGCAACAGATACGCAGTATTTT
CASRPGTATDTQYF
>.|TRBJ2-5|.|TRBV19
TGTGCCAGTACCAGGGCCGGCGAGACCCAGTACTTC
CASTRAGETQYF
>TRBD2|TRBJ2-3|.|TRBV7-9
TGTGCCAGCAGCTGGGGGGTGGGGACTAGCGGAACTAGCACAGATACGCAGTATTTT
CASSWGVGTSGTSTDTQYF
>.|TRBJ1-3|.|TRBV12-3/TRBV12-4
TGTGCCAGCAGTTTAGTTCCAGGGCCCATATATTTT
CASSLVPGPIYF
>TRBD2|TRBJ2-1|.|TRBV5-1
TGCGCCAGCAGCTTGGTGGATGCGGGAGACAATGAGCAGTTCTTC
CASSLVDAGDNEQFF
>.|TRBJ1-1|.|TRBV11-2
TGTGCCAGCAGCTTAGCGTCAGTGTCGGCTTTCTTT
CASSLASVSAFF
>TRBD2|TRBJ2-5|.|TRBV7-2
TGTGCCAGCAGCCAAGCTAGCGGCCAAGAGACCCAGTACTTC
CASSQASGQETQYF
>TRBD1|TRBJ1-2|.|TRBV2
TGTGCCAGCAGGAAAGAACAGGGGGGTAACTATGGCTACACCTTC
CASRKEQGGNYGYTF
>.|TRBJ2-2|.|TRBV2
TGTGCCAGCAGGTCACAGGGGAACACCGGGGAGCTGTTTTTT
CASRSQGNTGELFF
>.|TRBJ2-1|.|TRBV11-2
TGTGCCAGCAGCTCCCTCAATGAGCAGTTCTTC
CASSSLNEQFF
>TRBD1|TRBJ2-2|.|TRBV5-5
TGTGCCAGCAGCAGAGGACAGGGAAAGTTGACCGGGGAGCTGTTTTTT
CASSRGQGKLTGELFF
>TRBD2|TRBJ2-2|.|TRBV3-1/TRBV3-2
TGTGCCAGCAGCCAACCGGGACTAGCATCGAACACCGGGGAGCTGTTTTTT
CASSQPGLASNTGELFF
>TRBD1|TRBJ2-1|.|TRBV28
TGTGCCAGCACACCAGGGGGTAGACTGGTCTACAATGAGCAGTTCTTC
CASTPGGRLVYNEQFF
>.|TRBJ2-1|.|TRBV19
TGTGCCAGTAGTTACGGCGGGTTGAGCTCCTACAATGAGCAGTTCTTC
CASSYGGLSSYNEQFF
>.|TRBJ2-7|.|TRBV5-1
TGCGCCAGCAGCTTCGAGCCGTCGTTCTCCTACGAGCAGTACTTC
CASSFEPSFSYEQYF
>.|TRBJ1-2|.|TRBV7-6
TGTGCCAGCAGCTTAGCGGACTTTTATGGCTACACCTTC
CASSLADFYGYTF
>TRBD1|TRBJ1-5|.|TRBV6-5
TGTGCCAGCAGTTACTCGGGACAGCTCAATCAGCCCCAGCATTTT
CASSYSGQLNQPQHF
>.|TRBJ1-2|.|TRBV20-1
TGCAGTGCTAGTTTAGGGGCGGGGAGGTATGGCTACACCTTC
CSASLGAGRYGYTF
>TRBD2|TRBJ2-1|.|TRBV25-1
TGTGCCAGCAGTGATACTCGACTAGCGGGAGGGTGGAGTGAGCAGTTCTTC
CASSDTRLAGGWSEQFF
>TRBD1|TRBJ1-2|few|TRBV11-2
TGTGCCAGCAGCCTAACTCAGGGGGAATCTGGCTACACCTTC
CASSLTQGESGYTF
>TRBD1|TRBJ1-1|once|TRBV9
TGTGCCAGCAGCGTGGGACAGGGGAATGAAGCTTTCTTT
CASSVGQGNEAFF
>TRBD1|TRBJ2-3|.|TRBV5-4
TGTGCCAGCAGCTTGGACAGGGGGAGGACAGATACGCAGTATTTT
CASSLDRGRTDTQYF
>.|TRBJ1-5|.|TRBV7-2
TGTGCCAGCAGCCGTGACAGAAGCAGCAATCAGCCCCAGCATTTT
CASSRDRSSNQPQHF
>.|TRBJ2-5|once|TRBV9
TGTGCCAGCAGCGTAGGGGCTAGCGTATTGAAAGAGACCCAGTACTTC
CASSVGASVLKETQYF
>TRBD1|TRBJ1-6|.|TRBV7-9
TGTGCCAGCAGCTTAGTGGACAGGGAGTCCGGATCACCCCTCCACTTT
CASSLVDRESGSPLHF
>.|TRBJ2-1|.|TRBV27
TGTGCCAGCACTCCTCGCCCCCTAAACGACGCTAGCTCCTACAATGAGCAGTTCTTC
CASTPRPLNDASSYNEQFF
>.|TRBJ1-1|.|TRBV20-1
TGCAGTGCTAGTTACAGGGAGAACACTGAAGCTTTCTTT
CSASYRENTEAFF
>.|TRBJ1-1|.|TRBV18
TGTGCCAGCTCACCACTTCCTCTTCAGGGTGGGACTGAAGCTTTCTTT
CASSPLPLQGGTEAFF
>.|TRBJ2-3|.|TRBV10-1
TGCGCCAGCAGTTGGTCCCAGTCCACAGATACGCAGTATTTT
CASSWSQSTDTQYF
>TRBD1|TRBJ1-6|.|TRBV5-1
TGCGCCAGCAGCCCGGACAGGGGATCACCCCTCCACTTT
CASSPDRGSPLHF
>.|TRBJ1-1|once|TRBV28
TGTGCCAGCACCTTCCGGGGGACTGAAGCTTTCTTT
CASTFRGTEAFF
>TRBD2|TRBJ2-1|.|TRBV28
TGTGCCAGCAGTTTATCAGCGGGAGCCAATGAGCAGTTCTTC
CASSLSAGANEQFF
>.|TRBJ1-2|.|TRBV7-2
TGTGCCAGCAGCTTTGGGGGCGTCGGCTATGGCTACACCTTC
CASSFGGVGYGYTF
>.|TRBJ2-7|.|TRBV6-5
TGTGCCAGCAGTTTTGGACAGCCTCGGAGCTACGAGCAGTACTTC
CASSFGQPRSYEQYF
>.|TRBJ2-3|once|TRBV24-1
TGTGCCACCAGTGATTTCGGGGCAGATACGCAGTATTTT
CATSDFGADTQYF
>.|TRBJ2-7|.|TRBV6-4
TGTGCCAGCAGTTTCCAGGAGGGGGCTGGCTACGAGCAGTACTTC
CASSFQEGAGYEQYF
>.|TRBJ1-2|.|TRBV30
TGTGCCTGGAGTGTAGGCGGGGATGGCTACACCTTC
CAWSVGGDGYTF
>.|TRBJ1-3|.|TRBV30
TGTGCCTGGAGTGTGGAGGGAAACACCATATATTTT
CAWSVEGNTIYF